This T cell receptor (beta chain) was profiled in a study of blood T cells in healthy people across ages. The CDR3 is 15 amino acids. Trimming cost V 0 bases and J 2 bases, with 10 bases left between them. Germline CDR1 KGHSH, CDR2 LQKENI. Findings and limits, study-wide: Donor CMV status was unknown, possibly confounding expanded clonotype changes.

Remarks on this clonotype: Its matching antigen is unknown.

A second PCR of about 7 to 12 cycles used a sample-barcoded 5' primer and a J-beta primer mix. MiXCR, applied by TCRdb to the 5' RACE reads, yields one record per CDR3 protein. The table lists over 750,000 distinct CDR3 sequences, about 25% of them singletons. Staff drew around 10 milliliters of peripheral blood from each donor. Isolation yielded PBMCs, at least 7 million per sample, in every case. This sample also belongs to another study, concerning T cells of mothers and their children.

The chain links TRBV18 to TRBJ2-5; D not certain. The receptor comes from a boy between 10 and 17 years old in good health. The sample comprised blood. CDR3 nucleotides: TGTGCCAGCTCACCACCAGTCGGCCTGCAAGAGACCCAGTACTTC. It specifies CASSPPVGLQETQYF.